The 30 T cell receptor beta chains below come from one sample, sequenced in a study of cytomegalovirus exposure and HLA in healthy donors (dated by TCRdb to 2017 to 2019). Libraries were made using the immunoSEQ multiplex PCR assay. For the multiplex PCR, a mixture combining 60 forward primers for TCR Vbeta segments and 13 reverse primers for TCR Jbeta segments was used. Drawn from immuneACCESS, this table holds only the in-frame rearrangements with V and J called that TCRdb kept. Clones are partly lost; checked studies trace under half to an unresolved V gene and leave the rest unexplained. The sample records about 130,000 clones, around 72% of which are singletons. The ten most abundant clones make up around 4.5% of the sample. The sequenced material came from PBMCs. Every receptor here comes from a man between 18 and 35 years old in good health and CMV-seropositive.

The V call is TRBV19, the J call TRBJ1-4; a possible D gene is TRBD1 (5 bases). Germline CDR1 reads LNHDA; CDR2 reads SQIVND (reference sequence). The V and J ends lost 0 bases and 5 bases respectively, with 13 bases between them. The CDR3 extends over 16 amino acids. The DNA of the CDR3 is TGTGCCAGTAGTATAGATCGGAAGGACATAAATGAAAAACTGTTTTTT. It is translated as CASSIDRKDINEKLFF. Together with reference TRBV19 and TRBJ1-4, the CDR3 gives the full variable domain: DGGITQSPKYLFRKEGQNVTLSCEQNLNHDAMYWYRQDPGQGLRLIYYSQIVNDFQKGDIAEGYSVSREKKESFPLTVTSAQKNPTAFYLCASSIDRKDINEKLFFGSGTQLSVL.

The chain joins TRBV27 to TRBJ1-4; 9 nucleotides line up with TRBD1. Germline loops: CDR1 MNHEY, CDR2 SMNVEV (reference sequence). After removal of 5 bases from V and 7 bases from J, the junction contained 5 bases not matched to a gene. This CDR3 has 14 amino acids. The CDR3 DNA follows: TGTGCCAGCAGTAACACAGGGGGCTCTGAAAAACTGTTTTTT. Its translation is CASSNTGGSEKLFF. Drawing the rest from reference TRBV27 and TRBJ1-4, the complete variable domain is EAQVTQNPRYLITVTGKKLTVTCSQNMNHEYMSWYRQDPGLGLRQIYYSMNVEVTDKGDVPEGYKVSRKEKRNFPLILESPSPNQTSLYFCASSNTGGSEKLFFGSGTQLSVL.

This clone was counted a few times. The chain carries TRBV18 and TRBJ1-2; TRBD1 aligns across 9 bases. V dropped 2 bases and J dropped 3; count of bases not matched to a gene: 1. CDR3 length equals 14 residues. In germline, CDR1 is KGHSH, CDR2 LQKENI. DNA of the CDR3: TGTGCCAGCTCACCAAGGACAGGGGACTATGGCTACACCTTC. It encodes CASSPRTGDYGYTF.

This clone was picked up a small number of times. CDR3 protein: CASSQEDRLWEDTQYF. The CDR3 region has the DNA TGCGCCAGCAGCCAGGAGGACAGGTTGTGGGAAGATACGCAGTATTTT. The V and J genes are TRBV4-1 and TRBJ2-3; 7 bases agree with TRBD1. Germline values: CDR1 MGHRA, CDR2 YSYEKL. The V and J ends lost 3 bases and 5 bases, in that order; junction bases with no gene match: 11. This CDR3 is built from 16 residues.

The V call is TRBV18, the J call TRBJ1-5; possibly TRBD1 for D (6 bases). The V gene lost 5 bases and the J gene lost 4 bases, with 9 bases spanning the gap. The CDR3 is 13 amino acids. Germline assignment: CDR1 KGHSH and CDR2 LQKENI. This chain's CDR3 is CASSGQQNQPQHF. CDR3 coding DNA: TGTGCCAGCTCAGGACAGCAGAATCAGCCCCAGCATTTT.

This chain uses TRBV29-1 with TRBJ1-1, with a tentative D call TRBD1 (6 bases). The CDR3 is 12 amino acids. V was trimmed by 6 bases and J by 0 bases, leaving 8 bases between them. The germline V gene encodes CDR1 SQVTM and CDR2 ANQGSEA. The CDR3 protein is CSVGHLNTEAFF. CDR3 coding DNA: TGCAGCGTGGGACATTTGAACACTGAAGCTTTCTTT.

The chain couples TRBV5-8 to TRBJ2-7, with a possible D match to TRBD2 (5 bases). The CDR3 spans 14 residues. The V gene's germline CDR1 is SGHTS and CDR2 YDEGEE. V dropped 3 bases and J dropped 1 base, with 11 bases sitting between them. The CDR3 spells CASSSRTGSYEQYF. In nucleotides, the CDR3 is TGTGCCAGCAGCTCTCGGACTGGATCCTACGAGCAGTACTTC.

This clone was observed a single time. The chain employs TRBV13 and TRBJ2-1; D remains ambiguous. The germline CDR1 and CDR2 sequences are PRHDT and FYEKMQ (reference sequence). V dropped 2 bases and J dropped 0 bases, with 17 bases sitting between them. The CDR3 has 18 residues. The CDR3 sequence: CASSLRSPGGFSYNEQFF. CDR3 DNA sequence: TGTGCCAGCAGCTTAAGGTCCCCTGGCGGATTCTCCTACAATGAGCAGTTCTTC.

The chain links TRBV25-1 to TRBJ2-5; TRBD2 agrees at 15 bases. TRBJ2-7 matches the DNA end more closely, so the J call is doubtful. The length of the CDR3 is 15 residues. Germline CDR1 and CDR2: MGHDK and SYGVNS. CDR3 nucleotide sequence: TGTGCCAGCAGTGAATGGACTAGCGGGAGGGGCGAGCAGTACTTC. This codes for CASSEWTSGRGEQYF.

This clone appeared once. V gene TRBV6-5 combines with J gene TRBJ1-5, with a weak D call TRBD1 (6 bases). The germline gives CDR1 MNHEY, CDR2 SVGAGI. The ends were cut back, 5 bases at V and 2 bases at J, with 7 bases in the middle. This CDR3 contains 13 residues. The CDR3 sequence is CASSRQGNQPQHF. CDR3 nucleotide sequence: TGTGCCAGCAGTCGACAGGGCAATCAGCCCCAGCATTTT.

The genes are TRBV7-9 and TRBJ2-2; 8 bases match TRBD2. The ends lost 5 bases at V and 4 bases at J; junction bases unmatched: 6. CDR3 size: 15 residues. CDR1 is SEHNR and CDR2 is FQNEAQ in the germline V gene (reference sequence). CDR3 loop: CASSPAGGGTGELFF. In nucleotides, the CDR3 is TGTGCCAGCAGCCCCGCGGGGGGCGGCACCGGGGAGCTGTTTTTT.

This clone was detected only a few times. The chain is built from TRBV5-1 and TRBJ1-2; the match to TRBD1 covers 8 bases. This CDR3 spans 15 amino acids. The germline gives CDR1 SGHRS, CDR2 YFSETQ. V lost 1 base, J lost 4 bases, and 6 bases stayed unmatched. The DNA of the CDR3 is TGCGCCAGCAGCTTGTCGGGACAGGTATCCTATGGCTACACCTTC. Encoded protein: CASSLSGQVSYGYTF.

This clone was found once. The chain has TRBV7-3 and TRBJ2-1; 10 bases line up with TRBD2. This CDR3 contains 15 residues. CDR1 and CDR2 (germline): SGHTA, FQGTGA. The V and J ends lost 3 bases and 7 bases, in that order; junction bases with no gene match: 6. CDR3 DNA sequence: TGTGCCAGCAGCTTTCTAGCGGGAGCTGGAAATGAGCAGTTCTTC. This sequence encodes CASSFLAGAGNEQFF.

This rearrangement joins TRBV6-1 to TRBJ2-3, with D unclear. The germline V gene encodes CDR1 MNHNS and CDR2 SASEGT. The CDR3 covers 12 residues. V lost 2 bases and J lost 6, with 6 bases in between. CDR3 loop: CASSENRDTQYF. The DNA for the CDR3 is TGTGCCAGCAGTGAAAACCGGGATACGCAGTATTTT.

The V gene is TRBV27, the J gene TRBJ2-1; 12 bases map to TRBD2. The germline CDR1 and CDR2 sequences are MNHEY and SMNVEV (reference sequence). The trim removed 5 bases at V and 9 bases at J, leaving 11 bases unmatched. This CDR3 comprises 16 residues. CDR3 sequence: CASSPLAGGPRTEQFF. The CDR3, as DNA: TGTGCCAGCAGTCCGCTAGCGGGAGGGCCTAGGACTGAGCAGTTCTTC.

V and J are TRBV19 and TRBJ1-2, with TRBD1 matching over 8 bases. Per the germline V gene, CDR1 is LNHDA and CDR2 is SQIVND (reference sequence). The CDR3 has 15 residues. Losses at the gene ends were 5 bases for V and 4 bases for J; bases not matched to a gene: 9. The CDR3, as DNA: TGTGCCAGTAGTGTAAGGACAGGGAGAACCTATGGCTACACCTTC. Its protein product is CASSVRTGRTYGYTF.

V and J are TRBV29-1 and TRBJ2-1; TRBD1 is a possible D gene (6 bases). Germline V gives CDR1 SQVTM, CDR2 ANQGSEA. V gave up 3 bases and J gave up 0 bases, with 9 bases separating them. This CDR3 is 14 amino acids long. CDR3 sequence reads: CSVEVRGSYNEQFF. CDR3 DNA sequence: TGCAGCGTTGAGGTCAGGGGCTCCTACAATGAGCAGTTCTTC.

This rearrangement joins TRBV6-5 to TRBJ1-2; D may be TRBD1 (6 bases). V was clipped by 4 bases and J by 4 bases, with 19 bases between them. Germline loops: CDR1 MNHEY, CDR2 SVGAGI. The CDR3 contains 16 residues. This CDR3 reads CASSWLGGGFSYGYTF. The CDR3 coding sequence is TGTGCCAGCAGTTGGCTGGGAGGGGGATTCAGCTATGGCTACACCTTC.

The CDR3 sequence: CASSTGGGKDGELFF. The CDR3 bases are TGTGCCAGCAGTACGGGAGGGGGCAAGGACGGGGAGCTGTTTTTT. The chain has TRBV28 and TRBJ2-2; a possible D gene is TRBD2 (8 bases). The length of the CDR3 is 15 residues. Trimming cost V 5 bases and J 7 bases, with 17 bases left between them. Germline loops: CDR1 MDHEN, CDR2 SYDVKM.

J is TRBJ2-3 and V is TRBV19; TRBD2 is a possible D gene (6 bases). Per germline, CDR1 LNHDA and CDR2 SQIVND (reference sequence). The CDR3 consists of 13 residues. Deletions cut 9 bases from V and 3 bases from J, with 13 bases between. This CDR3 is CASQRGLTDTQYF. DNA of the CDR3: TGTGCCAGCCAACGGGGGTTGACAGATACGCAGTATTTT.

The chain carries TRBV15 and TRBJ1-4; D is unclear. This CDR3 contains 15 residues. Germline V CDR1 and CDR2: LNHNV, YYDKDF (reference sequence). Trimming shortened V by 1 base and J by 7 bases, and 13 bases separated the two germline ends. CDR3 sequence reads: CATSRGGGRREKLFF. CDR3 in DNA: TGTGCCACCAGCAGAGGGGGAGGGAGGCGTGAAAAACTGTTTTTT.

The chain recombines TRBV9 with TRBJ2-2; D uncertain. Germline lookup yields CDR1 SGDLS and CDR2 YYNGEE. The CDR3 sequence is 12 residues long. V was trimmed by 0 bases and J by 7 bases, leaving 4 bases between them. CDR3 protein: CASSVAGGELFF. CDR3 DNA: TGTGCCAGCAGCGTAGCGGGCGGGGAGCTGTTTTTT.

In its sample, this clone was seen a few times. This chain joins TRBV5-8 and TRBJ1-5; 7 nucleotides agree with TRBD1. The CDR3 loop spans 17 amino acids. V shed 7 bases, J shed 4 bases, and the junction held 17 bases outside the gene matches. Germline V gene sequence: CDR1 SGHTS, CDR2 YDEGEE. CDR3 protein: CASDRMTGTDINQPQHF. The CDR3 DNA sequence: TGTGCCAGCGACAGAATGACGGGGACAGACATTAATCAGCCCCAGCATTTT. Filled out from reference TRBV5-8 and TRBJ1-5, the complete variable domain reads EAGVTQSPTHLIKTRGQQATLRCSPISGHTSVYWYQQALGLGLQFLLWYDEGEERNRGNFPPRFSGRQFPNYSSELNVNALELEDSALYLCASDRMTGTDINQPQHFGDGTRLSIL.

This chain uses TRBV29-1 with TRBJ2-1; D might be TRBD2 (7 bases). CDR1 and CDR2 (germline): SQVTM, ANQGSEA. Deletions cut 4 bases from V and 7 bases from J, with 17 bases between. This CDR3 region has 14 residues. CDR3 bases: TGCAGCGTTGTTAGGGGGGGACGGCGGAATGAGCAGTTCTTC. Its protein product is CSVVRGGRRNEQFF.

For the CDR3, the DNA is TGCGCCAGCAGCCAATTCGAGCGGGAGAATGAGCAGTTCTTC. Amino acids: CASSQFERENEQFF. This chain joins TRBV4-1 and TRBJ2-1; 8 bases agree with TRBD2. The ends lost 2 bases at V and 7 bases at J; junction bases unmatched: 4. The CDR3 consists of 14 residues. Germline CDR1 reads MGHRA; CDR2 reads YSYEKL.

This clone was counted once. The chain employs TRBV6-5 and TRBJ1-1, with a weak D call TRBD1 (6 bases). The CDR3 runs 14 residues. V was trimmed by 5 bases and J by 0 bases, leaving 10 bases between them. CDR1 is MNHEY and CDR2 is SVGAGI in the germline V gene. CDR3 nucleotide sequence: TGTGCCAGCAGTACAGGGAGACTGAACACTGAAGCTTTCTTT. Translated: CASSTGRLNTEAFF.

This clone turned up a few times. The chain links TRBV4-1 to TRBJ1-3, with D uncertain. Germline V gene sequence: CDR1 MGHRA, CDR2 YSYEKL. Trimming removed 4 bases from V and 2 bases from J, with 15 bases in between. This CDR3 contains 16 residues. In DNA, the CDR3 is TGCGCCAGCAGCCCTCTTCCCGGAGGGACTGGAAACACCATATATTTT. It encodes CASSPLPGGTGNTIYF.

J is TRBJ1-4 and V is TRBV7-9, with D unclear. Per germline, CDR1 SEHNR and CDR2 FQNEAQ (reference sequence). Trimming shortened V by 7 bases and J by 7 bases, and 10 bases separated the two germline ends. The CDR3 sequence is 12 residues long. As DNA, the CDR3 is TGTGCCAGCACTTCTATCGGTGAAAAACTGTTTTTT. It specifies CASTSIGEKLFF.

The chain recombines TRBV29-1 with TRBJ2-1, with a weak D call TRBD2 (6 bases). Trimming took off 2 bases at V and 3 bases at J, with 14 bases between the two ends. The germline gives CDR1 SQVTM, CDR2 ANQGSEA. The CDR3 loop spans 15 amino acids. The CDR3 spells CSVETSNTLYNEQFF. CDR3 in DNA: TGCAGCGTTGAAACTAGCAACACCCTCTACAATGAGCAGTTCTTC.

This clone showed up just a few times. This chain joins TRBV10-2 and TRBJ1-2, with no clear D. In germline, CDR1 is WSHSY, CDR2 SAAADI. The CDR3 totals 13 residues. V shed 2 bases and J shed 7 bases, with 11 bases lying between them. CDR3 amino acids: CASSERWSGGYTF. Written as DNA, the CDR3 is TGCGCCAGCAGTGAGAGATGGTCGGGTGGCTACACCTTC.